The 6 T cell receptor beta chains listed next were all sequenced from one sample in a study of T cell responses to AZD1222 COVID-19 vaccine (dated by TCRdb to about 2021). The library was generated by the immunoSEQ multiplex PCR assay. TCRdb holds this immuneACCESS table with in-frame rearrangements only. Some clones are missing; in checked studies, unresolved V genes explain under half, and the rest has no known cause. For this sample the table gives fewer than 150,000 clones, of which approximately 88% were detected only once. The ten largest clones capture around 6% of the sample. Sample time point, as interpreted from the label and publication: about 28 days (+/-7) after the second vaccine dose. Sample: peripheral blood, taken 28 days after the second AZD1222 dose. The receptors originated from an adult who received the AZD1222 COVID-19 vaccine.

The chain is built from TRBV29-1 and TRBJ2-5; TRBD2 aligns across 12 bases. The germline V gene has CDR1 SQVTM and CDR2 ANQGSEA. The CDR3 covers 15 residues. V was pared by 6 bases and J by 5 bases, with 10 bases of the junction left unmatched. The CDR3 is CSVASASGGVETQYF. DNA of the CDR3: TGCAGCGTCGCAAGTGCTAGCGGGGGGGTCGAGACCCAGTACTTC.

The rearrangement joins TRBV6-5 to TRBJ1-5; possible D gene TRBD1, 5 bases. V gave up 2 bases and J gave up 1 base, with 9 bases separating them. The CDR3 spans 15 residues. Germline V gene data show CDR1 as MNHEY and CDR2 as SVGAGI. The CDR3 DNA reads TGTGCCAGCAGTTACGACTGGGGGAGCAATCAGCCCCAGCATTTT. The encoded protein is CASSYDWGSNQPQHF.

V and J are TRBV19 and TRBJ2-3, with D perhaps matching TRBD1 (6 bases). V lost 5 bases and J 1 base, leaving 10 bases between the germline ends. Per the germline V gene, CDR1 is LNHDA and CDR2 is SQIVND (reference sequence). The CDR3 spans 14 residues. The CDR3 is CASSPQGRTDTQYF. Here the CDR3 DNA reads TGTGCCAGTAGTCCACAGGGCCGCACAGATACGCAGTATTTT.

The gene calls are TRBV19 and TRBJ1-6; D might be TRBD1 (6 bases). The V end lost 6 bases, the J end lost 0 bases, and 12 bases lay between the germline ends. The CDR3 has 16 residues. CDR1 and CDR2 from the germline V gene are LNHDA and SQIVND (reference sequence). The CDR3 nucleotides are TGTGCCAGTAGACCCCAAGGGGGCTCCTATAATTCACCCCTCCACTTT. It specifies CASRPQGGSYNSPLHF.

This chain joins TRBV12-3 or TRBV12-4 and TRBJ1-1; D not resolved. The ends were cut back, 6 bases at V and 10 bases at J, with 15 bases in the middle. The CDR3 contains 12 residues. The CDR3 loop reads CASRLDGGGAFF. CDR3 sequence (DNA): TGTGCCAGCAGACTGGACGGTGGAGGAGCTTTCTTT.

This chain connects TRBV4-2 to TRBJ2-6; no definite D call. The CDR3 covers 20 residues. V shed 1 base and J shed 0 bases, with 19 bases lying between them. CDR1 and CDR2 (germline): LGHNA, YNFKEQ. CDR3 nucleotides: TGTGCCAGCAGCCAAGTGGGGATTAGGGCCGTGAGCTCTGGGGCCAACGTCCTGACTTTC. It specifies CASSQVGIRAVSSGANVLTF.